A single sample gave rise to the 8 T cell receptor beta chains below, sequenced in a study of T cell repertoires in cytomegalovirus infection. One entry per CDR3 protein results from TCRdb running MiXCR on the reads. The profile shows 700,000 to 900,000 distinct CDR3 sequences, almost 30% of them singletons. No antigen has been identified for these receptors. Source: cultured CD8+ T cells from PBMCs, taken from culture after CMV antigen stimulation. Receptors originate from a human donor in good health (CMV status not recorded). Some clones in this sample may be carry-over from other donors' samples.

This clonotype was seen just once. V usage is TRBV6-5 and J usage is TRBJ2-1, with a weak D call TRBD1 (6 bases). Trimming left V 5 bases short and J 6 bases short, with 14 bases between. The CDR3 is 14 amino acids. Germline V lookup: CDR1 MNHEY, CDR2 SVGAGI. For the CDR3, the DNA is TGTGCCAGCAGTCGATCGACAGGTTCCAATGAGCAGTTCTTC. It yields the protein CASSRSTGSNEQFF.

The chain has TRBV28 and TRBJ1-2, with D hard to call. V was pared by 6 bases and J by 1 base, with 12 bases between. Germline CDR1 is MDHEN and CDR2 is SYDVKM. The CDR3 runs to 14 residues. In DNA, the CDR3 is TGTGCCAGCAGACGGCCGGGAGATAACTATGGCTACACCTTC. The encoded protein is CASRRPGDNYGYTF.

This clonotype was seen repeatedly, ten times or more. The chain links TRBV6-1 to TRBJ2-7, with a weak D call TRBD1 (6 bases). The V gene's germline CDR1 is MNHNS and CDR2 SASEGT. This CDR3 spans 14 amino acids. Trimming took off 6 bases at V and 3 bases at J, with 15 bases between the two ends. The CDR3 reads CASRSDRSGYEQYV. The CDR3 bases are TGTGCCAGCAGATCGGACAGATCGGGCTACGAGCAGTACGTC.

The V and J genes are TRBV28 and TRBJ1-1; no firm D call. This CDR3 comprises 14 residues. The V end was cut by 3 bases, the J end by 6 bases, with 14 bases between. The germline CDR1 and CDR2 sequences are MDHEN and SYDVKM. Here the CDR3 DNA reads TGTGCCAGCAGTTTCCCTTTTGGCGGGGCTGAAGCTTTCTTT. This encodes CASSFPFGGAEAFF.

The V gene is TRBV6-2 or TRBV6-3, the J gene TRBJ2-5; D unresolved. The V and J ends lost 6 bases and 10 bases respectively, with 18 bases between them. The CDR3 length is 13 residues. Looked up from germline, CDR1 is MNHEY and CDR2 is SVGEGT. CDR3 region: CASSSTRAPVQYF. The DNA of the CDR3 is TGTGCCAGCAGCTCTACCCGGGCCCCCGTCCAGTACTTC.

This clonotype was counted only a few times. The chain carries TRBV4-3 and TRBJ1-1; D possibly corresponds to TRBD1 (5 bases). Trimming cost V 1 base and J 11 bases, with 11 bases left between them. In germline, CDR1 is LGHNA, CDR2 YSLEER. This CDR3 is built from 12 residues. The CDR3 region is CASSQVPGGAFF. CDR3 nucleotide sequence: TGCGCCAGCAGCCAAGTACCGGGGGGGGCTTTCTTT.

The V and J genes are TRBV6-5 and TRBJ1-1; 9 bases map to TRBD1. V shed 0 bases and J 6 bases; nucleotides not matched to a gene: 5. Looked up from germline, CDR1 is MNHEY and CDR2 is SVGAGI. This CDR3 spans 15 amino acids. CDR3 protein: CASSYSMGQGPEAFF. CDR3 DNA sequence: TGTGCCAGCAGTTACTCGATGGGACAGGGCCCTGAAGCTTTCTTT.

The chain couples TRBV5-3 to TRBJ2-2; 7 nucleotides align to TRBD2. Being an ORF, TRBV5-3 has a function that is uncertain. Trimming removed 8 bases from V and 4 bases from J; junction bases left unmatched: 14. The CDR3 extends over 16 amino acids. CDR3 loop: CASRNYPGGSTGELFF. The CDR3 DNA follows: TGTGCCAGCAGAAACTACCCGGGGGGATCCACCGGGGAGCTGTTTTTT.